This entry lists 5 T cell receptor beta chains sequenced from one sample in a study of cytomegalovirus exposure and HLA in healthy donors. 60 Vbeta and 13 Jbeta primers were used in PCR. TCRdb's copy holds only in-frame clones and misses some; the assay was immunoSEQ multiplex PCR. The profile shows around 80,000 clones, about a tenth of them singletons. The source material was PBMCs. The receptors were gathered from a man aged 60-69 years in good health and CMV-seropositive.

Only a few counts were recorded for this clone. The V call is TRBV5-6, the J call TRBJ1-1; possibly TRBD1 for D (5 bases). The germline V gene has CDR1 SGHDT and CDR2 YYEEEE. Trimming pared 4 bases from V and 11 bases from J, leaving 12 bases between. The CDR3 consists of 11 residues. CDR3 loop: CASSRGGRAFF. CDR3 DNA sequence: TGTGCCAGCAGCCGGGGGGGTCGGGCTTTCTTT.

This sequence joins TRBV4-1 and TRBJ2-2; 16 bases are shared with TRBD2. The CDR3 is 21 residues long. The V and J ends lost 3 bases and 4 bases, in that order; junction bases with no gene match: 14. Germline CDR1 MGHRA, CDR2 YSYEKL. CDR3 DNA: TGCGCCAGCAGCCACCGCTACCGTGGGACTAGCGGGGGGGCAGGCACCGGGGAGCTGTTTTTT. This codes for CASSHRYRGTSGGAGTGELFF.

This clone occurred a few times. The chain links TRBV29-1 to TRBJ2-3; 7 positions match TRBD1. Germline CDR1 reads SQVTM; CDR2 reads ANQGSEA. V trimming: 4 bases; J trimming: 5 bases; junction bases outside the gene matches: 3. The CDR3 covers 12 residues. The DNA for the CDR3 is TGCAGCGTTGGACAGGGTGGAGATACGCAGTATTTT. Its protein is CSVGQGGDTQYF.

This clone has more than one count but fewer than ten. This chain uses TRBV5-8 with TRBJ1-1, with no clear D. The CDR3 has 14 amino acids. Germline V CDR1 and CDR2: SGHTS, YDEGEE. The V end lost 3 bases, the J end lost 5 bases, and 14 bases lay between the germline ends. The DNA for the CDR3 is TGTGCCAGCAGCTCTAGTTTCGGAGGGACTGAAGCTTTCTTT. It is translated as CASSSSFGGTEAFF.

The chain has TRBV15 and TRBJ2-5; 9 bases map to TRBD1. This CDR3 is 13 amino acids long. Germline loops: CDR1 LNHNV, CDR2 YYDKDF (reference sequence). V was clipped by 6 bases and J by 4 bases; unmatched bases: 3. The CDR3 DNA reads TGTGCCACCAGAACAGGGGGCCGAGAGACCCAGTACTTC. Translation gives CATRTGGRETQYF.